Below are 19 T cell receptor beta chains sequenced from a single sample in a study of beta chain features in type 1 diabetes. The investigators reverse transcribed all of the isolated RNA, so they sequenced expressed TCRB transcripts. The method was immunoSEQ multiplex PCR; TCRdb's version includes in-frame clones alone and lacks a portion of them. The sample contains under 200,000 clones, over 7.5% of which appear only once. The sequencing input was central memory CD4+ T cells from blood. These receptors originate from a young man in good health.

The rearrangement links TRBV5-6 to TRBJ2-5, with 9 positions matching TRBD2. The CDR3 runs to 17 residues. The junction had 11 bases not matched to a gene; V was cut back by 1 base and J by 4 bases. Looked up from germline, CDR1 is SGHDT and CDR2 is YYEEEE. DNA for the CDR3: TGTGCCAGCAGCTTGACTCGCGGGAGGGTGGGTGGAGAGACCCAGTACTTC. It specifies CASSLTRGRVGGETQYF.

This clone was observed a few times. This rearrangement joins TRBV7-2 to TRBJ2-3, with D hard to call. With 5 bases removed from V and 9 bases from J, the gap between germline ends came to 24 bases. The germline V gene encodes CDR1 SGHTA and CDR2 FQGNSA. The CDR3 is 16 amino acids. The CDR3 sequence: CASSESLTNAEKTQYF. CDR3 DNA: TGTGCCAGCAGCGAGAGTCTTACTAATGCGGAAAAGACGCAGTATTTT. The entire variable domain, with the rest obtained from reference TRBV7-2 and TRBJ2-3, is as follows: GAGVSQSPSNKVTEKGKDVELRCDPISGHTALYWYRQSLGQGLEFLIYFQGNSAPDKSGLPSDRFSAERTGGSVSTLTIQRTQQEDSAVYLCASSESLTNAEKTQYFGPGTRLTVL.

This sequence joins TRBV30 and TRBJ1-2, with TRBD1 matching over 7 bases. Germline CDR1 GTSNPN, CDR2 SVGIG (reference sequence). J gave up 4 bases and V 4 bases, and 6 bases lay outside the gene matches. The CDR3 is 13 amino acids. The CDR3 DNA reads as TGTGCCTGGACTAGGGGACAGACCTATGGCTACACCTTC. Translated, it gives CAWTRGQTYGYTF.

This rearrangement joins TRBV5-8 to TRBJ2-2; unclear D gene. Germline V gives CDR1 SGHTS, CDR2 YDEGEE. Trimming shortened V by 4 bases and J by 0 bases, and 13 bases separated the two germline ends. This CDR3 has 16 amino acids. The CDR3 nucleotides are TGTGCCAGCAGCCGTACAGTGTCCGCGAACACCGGGGAGCTGTTTTTT. It yields the protein CASSRTVSANTGELFF.

In this sample, this clone turned up many times. The chain is built from TRBV29-1 and TRBJ2-3, with 8 positions matching TRBD2. The trim removed 6 bases at V and 0 bases at J, leaving 11 bases unmatched. The CDR3 loop spans 16 amino acids. CDR1 and CDR2 (germline): SQVTM, ANQGSEA. The CDR3 DNA reads as TGCAGCGTCCGAGGTGGGGCTAGCGGGAGCACAGATACGCAGTATTTT. As protein: CSVRGGASGSTDTQYF.

The chain is built from TRBV28 and TRBJ2-7; 8 bases line up with TRBD1. The trim removed 2 bases at V and 2 bases at J, leaving 5 bases unmatched. Per germline, CDR1 MDHEN and CDR2 SYDVKM. The CDR3 runs to 15 residues. CDR3: CASSLGQGLTYEQYF. In nucleotides, the CDR3 is TGTGCCAGCAGTTTAGGACAGGGACTCACCTACGAGCAGTACTTC.

This clone has just a few counts. The gene calls are TRBV6-1 and TRBJ2-5; D is possibly TRBD1 (5 bases). The germline CDR1 and CDR2 sequences are MNHNS and SASEGT. V was shortened by 7 bases and J by 3 bases, with 15 bases between the two germline ends. This CDR3 spans 14 amino acids. The CDR3: CASIDSTREETQYF. In nucleotides, the CDR3 is TGTGCCAGCATCGACAGTACCCGGGAAGAGACCCAGTACTTC.

The genes are TRBV11-3 and TRBJ1-1; D not resolved. The V and J ends lost 2 bases and 7 bases respectively, with 8 bases between them. Per germline, CDR1 SGHNT and CDR2 YENEEA. CDR3 length equals 12 residues. Here the CDR3 DNA reads TGTGCCAGCAGCTTATTCGGGGATGAAGCTTTCTTT. Its protein is CASSLFGDEAFF. Together with reference TRBV11-3 and TRBJ1-1, the CDR3 gives the full variable domain: EAGVVQSPRYKIIEKKQPVAFWCNPISGHNTLYWYLQNLGQGPELLIRYENEEAVDDSQLPKDRFSAERLKGVDSTLKIQPAELGDSAVYLCASSLFGDEAFFGQGTRLTVV.

The rearrangement joins TRBV11-2 to TRBJ1-1; unclear D gene. Trimming pared 2 bases from V and 4 bases from J, leaving 8 bases between. Germline assignment: CDR1 SGHAT and CDR2 FQNNGV. This CDR3 comprises 13 residues. The CDR3 protein is CASSLSGSTEAFF. CDR3 nucleotides: TGTGCCAGCAGCTTATCGGGATCCACTGAAGCTTTCTTT.

The chain links TRBV5-1 to TRBJ2-3; 11 bases match TRBD1. With V trimmed by 0 bases and J by 6 bases, 9 bases remained unmatched. The CDR3 has 17 amino acids. CDR1 is SGHRS, CDR2 YFSETQ, per germline. The DNA of the CDR3 is TGCGCCAGCAGCTTGGAACGGGGACAGGGGGTCCCTGATACGCAGTATTTT. It codes for CASSLERGQGVPDTQYF.

This chain connects TRBV11-2 to TRBJ2-1, with a tentative D call TRBD2 (5 bases). Trimming shortened V by 6 bases and J by 9 bases, and 21 bases separated the two germline ends. The CDR3 has 15 amino acids. Germline V gives CDR1 SGHAT, CDR2 FQNNGV. In DNA, the CDR3 is TGTGCCAGCAGGGCTATAGCGCGTCGCGTTCCTGAGCAGTTCTTC. Translation: CASRAIARRVPEQFF.

This chain joins TRBV28 and TRBJ2-4; TRBD2 is a possible D gene (6 bases). This CDR3 is built from 15 residues. Looked up from germline, CDR1 is MDHEN and CDR2 is SYDVKM. V was pared by 6 bases and J by 3 bases, with 15 bases between. CDR3 loop: CASSQSGQGKNIQYF. DNA of the CDR3: TGTGCCAGCAGCCAAAGCGGGCAGGGCAAAAACATTCAGTACTTC.

The rearrangement uses TRBV9 and TRBJ2-5; D call uncertain. CDR1 and CDR2 (germline): SGDLS, YYNGEE. With 0 bases removed from V and 5 bases from J, the gap between germline ends came to 11 bases. The CDR3 contains 14 residues. DNA of the CDR3: TGTGCCAGCAGCGTAGATAGCAGTGGGGAGACCCAGTACTTC. It specifies CASSVDSSGETQYF. Complete variable domain (other parts from reference TRBV9 and TRBJ2-5): DSGVTQTPKHLITATGQRVTLRCSPRSGDLSVYWYQQSLDQGLQFLIQYYNGEERAKGNILERFSAQQFPDLHSELNLSSLELGDSALYFCASSVDSSGETQYFGPGTRLLVL.

Note on this clone: Additional DNA sequences in this sample encode the identical CDR3. The gene calls are TRBV27 and TRBJ1-2, with D perhaps matching TRBD1 (6 bases). Germline V CDR1 and CDR2: MNHEY, SMNVEV (reference sequence). V lost 6 bases, J lost 1 base, and 12 bases lay in between. CDR3 size: 14 residues. CDR3 in DNA: TGTGCCAGCAGCTTAAAAGGGGGTAACTATGGCTACACCTTC. Translating gives CASSLKGGNYGYTF.

The V gene is TRBV7-6, the J gene TRBJ2-1; D might be TRBD1 (5 bases). Germline V gene sequence: CDR1 SGHVS, CDR2 FNYEAQ. V gave up 0 bases and J gave up 8 bases, with 14 bases separating them. The CDR3 covers 15 residues. The CDR3 here is CASSLAGRDIDEQFF. DNA of the CDR3: TGTGCCAGCAGCTTAGCTGGCAGGGATATCGATGAGCAGTTCTTC.

The chain joins TRBV19 to TRBJ2-7, with D possibly TRBD1 on 6 matching bases. The CDR3 runs to 17 residues. V was shortened by 6 bases and J by 3 bases, with 24 bases between the two germline ends. Germline lookup yields CDR1 LNHDA and CDR2 SQIVND (reference sequence). The CDR3 reads CASRKKDTGTVLYEQYF. The CDR3 DNA follows: TGTGCCAGTAGAAAGAAAGACACAGGGACCGTACTCTACGAGCAGTACTTC.

Many counts were recorded for this clone. In nucleotides, the CDR3 is TGTGCCTGGAGTGTACGGGTAGCTTTCTCTGGAAACACCATATATTTT. It is translated as CAWSVRVAFSGNTIYF. The J gene is TRBJ1-3, the V gene TRBV30; no clear D gene. The CDR3 covers 16 residues. Germline CDR1 reads GTSNPN; CDR2 reads SVGIG (reference sequence). V dropped 0 bases and J dropped 0 bases, with 12 bases sitting between them.

Notes on this clone: The sample contains more than one DNA sequence encoding this CDR3. The chain uses TRBV25-1 and TRBJ1-2, with 9 bases fitting TRBD1. Trimming took 8 bases from V and 5 from J; bases not matched to a gene: 9. The CDR3 covers 14 residues. The germline V gene has CDR1 MGHDK and CDR2 SYGVNS. The DNA of the CDR3 is TGTGCCAGCGGGGGGACAGGGTCGGTTTATGGCTACACCTTC. Translation: CASGGTGSVYGYTF.

The table lists this clone with many counts. The CDR3 region is CASSLTGGFGETQYF. The CDR3 region has the DNA TGTGCCAGCAGCTTGACAGGGGGCTTCGGGGAGACCCAGTACTTC. This chain connects TRBV7-9 to TRBJ2-5, with 10 bases matching TRBD1. This CDR3 contains 15 residues. The V gene's germline CDR1 is SEHNR and CDR2 FQNEAQ (reference sequence). Trimming at V came to 3 bases and at J to 5 bases, leaving 6 bases not matched to a gene.